The 26 T cell receptor beta chains below all came from one sample that was sequenced in a study of shared clonotypes between healthy human individuals. Profiled with immunoSEQ multiplex PCR; TCRdb holds only in-frame clones, not every one. The sample has 1 million to 1.3 million clones; roughly 74% are singletons. The material sequenced was memory CD4+ T cells from PBMCs. Subset indicated: CD45RA-negative fraction. The receptor set was obtained from a man younger than 30 in good health. Some clones in this sample may be carry-over from other donors' samples.

CDR3 DNA: TGTGCCAGCAGCCAGTCTCGGGGGGCCCTGGTCTATGGCTACACCTTC. Translating it yields CASSQSRGALVYGYTF. This sequence joins TRBV4-2 and TRBJ1-2; TRBD1 is a possible D gene (6 bases). CDR3 length equals 16 residues. Germline lookup yields CDR1 LGHNA and CDR2 YNFKEQ. V was pared by 3 bases and J by 4 bases, with 18 bases between.

The J gene is TRBJ1-2, the V gene TRBV5-1; 8 nucleotides agree with TRBD1. The CDR3 is 14 residues long. The junction had 5 bases not matched to a gene; V was cut back by 4 bases and J by 3 bases. Germline CDR1 SGHRS, CDR2 YFSETQ. The CDR3 coding sequence is TGCGCCAGCAGCGACAAGACAGGGGACTATGGCTACACCTTC. Translating it yields CASSDKTGDYGYTF.

V gene TRBV7-9 combines with J gene TRBJ2-1; 9 bases match TRBD2. The germline V gene has CDR1 SEHNR and CDR2 FQNEAQ (reference sequence). J lost 0 bases, V lost 5 bases, and 5 bases had no gene match. The CDR3 contains 16 residues. CDR3 loop: CASSRGLASSYNEQFF. The CDR3 coding sequence is TGTGCCAGCAGCAGAGGACTAGCGAGCTCCTACAATGAGCAGTTCTTC.

This clone was observed a handful of times. The V call is TRBV5-4, the J call TRBJ1-5; no clear D. Trimming cost V 3 bases and J 1 base, with 8 bases left between them. This CDR3 region has 14 residues. CDR1 is SGHNT and CDR2 is YYREEE in the germline V gene (reference sequence). In nucleotides, the CDR3 is TGTGCCAGCAGCTCGAGTGGGAGCAATCAGCCCCAGCATTTT. Translation gives CASSSSGSNQPQHF.

This clone was seen only once. V gene TRBV28 combines with J gene TRBJ1-5; 8 positions agree with TRBD1. V lost 7 bases to trimming and J lost 9 bases; unmatched junction nucleotides: 11. There are 14 residues in the CDR3. From germline, CDR1 is MDHEN and CDR2 SYDVKM. The CDR3 loop reads CASTRDGDRRPQHF. In nucleotides, the CDR3 is TGTGCCAGCACAAGGGACGGGGACAGGCGGCCCCAGCATTTT.

About this clone: The sample contains more than one DNA sequence encoding this CDR3. The chain couples TRBV6-5 to TRBJ1-5; D is uncertain. Trimming pared 0 bases from V and 1 base from J, leaving 7 bases between. The CDR3 runs to 15 residues. Germline V gene sequence: CDR1 MNHEY, CDR2 SVGAGI. In nucleotides, the CDR3 is TGTGCCAGCAGTTACTCGAGCAGAAGCAATCAGCCCCAGCATTTT. Translated, it gives CASSYSSRSNQPQHF.

This rearrangement joins TRBV4-1 to TRBJ2-6; possibly TRBD1 or TRBD2 for D (6 bases each). Trimming pared 4 bases from V and 0 bases from J, leaving 16 bases between. Germline loops: CDR1 MGHRA, CDR2 YSYEKL. This CDR3 comprises 18 residues. Here the CDR3 reads CASSLGGGALSGANVLTF. Here the CDR3 DNA reads TGCGCCAGCAGCCTGGGGGGCGGGGCGCTCTCTGGGGCCAACGTCCTGACTTTC.

This clone has just a few counts. V and J are TRBV19 and TRBJ2-6; D not resolved. CDR3 length equals 15 residues. Germline CDR1 is LNHDA and CDR2 is SQIVND (reference sequence). The V end lost 5 bases, the J end lost 4 bases, and 12 bases lay between the germline ends. This chain's CDR3 is CASSRPGRGANVLTF. The CDR3 DNA reads as TGTGCCAGTAGTCGACCGGGTCGGGGGGCCAACGTCCTGACTTTC.

This clone has only one observation. The CDR3 region has the DNA TGCGCCAGCAGCGTTACCGGGACAGGGACCTCCTACGAGCAGTACTTC. Protein product: CASSVTGTGTSYEQYF. The chain employs TRBV5-1 and TRBJ2-7; 9 nucleotides agree with TRBD1. CDR1 and CDR2 (germline): SGHRS, YFSETQ. The CDR3 extends over 16 amino acids. V was clipped by 4 bases and J by 0 bases; unmatched bases: 8.

The chain recombines TRBV6-5 with TRBJ1-1; tentatively, D is TRBD1 (5 bases). Germline loops: CDR1 MNHEY, CDR2 SVGAGI. V was trimmed by 6 bases and J by 0 bases, leaving 14 bases between them. The CDR3 consists of 15 residues. The CDR3 DNA reads as TGTGCCAGCAGCTTATCGGACACCATGAACACTGAAGCTTTCTTT. This encodes CASSLSDTMNTEAFF.

This clone appeared a few times. The rearrangement links TRBV28 to TRBJ1-1; D unclear. The CDR3 runs 16 residues. CDR1 and CDR2 from the germline V gene are MDHEN and SYDVKM. With 5 bases removed from V and 3 bases from J, the gap between germline ends came to 19 bases. The CDR3 loop is CASSPLGWESDTEAFF. The CDR3 DNA sequence: TGTGCCAGCAGTCCCTTGGGGTGGGAGAGTGACACTGAAGCTTTCTTT.

V and J are TRBV7-3 and TRBJ2-2; 12 nucleotides line up with TRBD2. CDR1 and CDR2 (germline): SGHTA, FQGTGA. CDR3 length: 19 amino acids. Losses at the gene ends were 1 base for V and 6 bases for J; bases not matched to a gene: 12. In DNA form, the CDR3 reads TGTGCCAGCAGCTTAAAGTCCCGGCTAGCGGGAGGGCGGGCCGGGGAGCTGTTTTTT. Translated, it gives CASSLKSRLAGGRAGELFF.

The chain recombines TRBV6-1 with TRBJ1-1; 9 nucleotides line up with TRBD1. After removal of 6 bases from V and 6 bases from J, the junction contained 5 bases not matched to a gene. The CDR3 has 13 amino acids. Germline V gives CDR1 MNHNS, CDR2 SASEGT. The CDR3 spells CASSPRDRAEAFF. The CDR3 DNA is TGTGCCAGCAGCCCCCGGGACAGGGCTGAAGCTTTCTTT.

In regard to this clone: A read error may be the cause here, since a much bigger clone is one base away. V and J are TRBV6-6 and TRBJ2-7; D uncertain. CDR1 is MNHNY and CDR2 is SVGAGI in the germline V gene (reference sequence). Trimming removed 2 bases at V and 4 bases at J, with 6 bases between. This CDR3 has 12 amino acids. For the CDR3, the DNA is TGTGCCAGCAGTTACCCGAGGTACGAGCAGTACTTC. Translated, it gives CASSYPRYEQYF.

This sequence joins TRBV6-5 and TRBJ2-1; D possibly corresponds to TRBD1 (5 bases). The V gene's germline CDR1 is MNHEY and CDR2 SVGAGI. This CDR3 has 11 residues. The germline V and J ends were trimmed by 10 bases and 11 bases, with 15 bases remaining between them. The CDR3 spells CATRFRDQQFF. For the CDR3, the DNA is TGTGCCACCCGATTCAGGGATCAGCAGTTCTTC.

This CDR3 reads CATRPDLAGDETQYF. Written as DNA, the CDR3 is TGTGCCACCAGACCCGATCTAGCGGGTGACGAGACCCAGTACTTC. The rearrangement links TRBV15 to TRBJ2-5; 8 bases map to TRBD2. Germline assignment: CDR1 LNHNV and CDR2 YYDKDF (reference sequence). Trimming cost V 6 bases and J 5 bases; bases outside gene matches: 11. This CDR3 contains 15 residues.

This clone has just one count. The chain is built from TRBV11-1 and TRBJ2-3; D may be TRBD2 (5 bases). The CDR3 sequence is 13 residues long. In germline, CDR1 is SGHAT, CDR2 FQDESV (reference sequence). The V end was cut by 5 bases, the J end by 4 bases, with 10 bases between. The CDR3: CASSPRGPDTQYF. As DNA, the CDR3 is TGTGCCAGCAGCCCTAGAGGGCCAGATACGCAGTATTTT.

The chain is built from TRBV28 and TRBJ1-2, with D possibly being TRBD1 (6 bases). Germline lookup yields CDR1 MDHEN and CDR2 SYDVKM. The germline V and J ends were trimmed by 3 bases and 7 bases, with 12 bases remaining between them. This CDR3 has 13 amino acids. CDR3 sequence (DNA): TGTGCCAGCAGTTTTTCAGGGGTTCGTGGCTACACCTTC. As protein: CASSFSGVRGYTF.

This clone showed up just a few times. This chain joins TRBV28 and TRBJ2-1; TRBD1 is a possible D gene (5 bases). V lost 6 bases, J lost 7 bases, and 22 bases lay in between. Germline assignment: CDR1 MDHEN and CDR2 SYDVKM. The length of the CDR3 is 16 residues. This chain's CDR3 is CASSHSFRVAKNEQFF. CDR3 coding DNA: TGTGCCAGCAGCCATTCGTTCAGGGTAGCAAAGAATGAGCAGTTCTTC.

With respect to this clone: Other nucleotide sequences from this sample produce the same CDR3. The chain couples TRBV28 to TRBJ1-5; a weak D match, TRBD1 (5 bases). V lost 3 bases, J lost 1 base, and 7 bases lay in between. This CDR3 spans 14 amino acids. In germline, CDR1 is MDHEN, CDR2 SYDVKM. The CDR3 sequence is CASSLGRSNQPQHF. The CDR3 DNA sequence: TGTGCCAGCAGTTTGGGGCGGAGCAATCAGCCCCAGCATTTT.

V is TRBV7-9 and J is TRBJ1-2; possible D gene TRBD1, 5 bases. Deletions cut 5 bases from V and 4 bases from J, with 17 bases between. CDR1 and CDR2 from the germline V gene are SEHNR and FQNEAQ (reference sequence). The CDR3 is 15 residues long. CDR3 region: CASSERDGSRYGYTF. DNA for the CDR3: TGTGCCAGCAGCGAAAGGGACGGGTCTCGCTATGGCTACACCTTC.

This clone occurred a few times. This chain joins TRBV18 and TRBJ1-1; a weak D match, TRBD1 (6 bases). Germline CDR1 reads KGHSH; CDR2 reads LQKENI. CDR3 size: 13 residues. Between the trimmed V and J ends, which lost 5 bases and 6 bases, there was a span of 13 bases. DNA of the CDR3: TGTGCCAGCTCAGCTACAGGGCCCCCTGAAGCTTTCTTT. It translates to CASSATGPPEAFF.

J is TRBJ1-1 and V is TRBV6-5, with 7 bases aligning to TRBD1. This CDR3 has 13 amino acids. Germline CDR1 reads MNHEY; CDR2 reads SVGAGI. Unmatched junction bases numbered 9, after V lost 6 bases and J lost 8 bases. CDR3 DNA: TGTGCCAGCAGGAAGACAGGGTGGGGGGAAGCTTTCTTT. This codes for CASRKTGWGEAFF.

Comment on this clone: Distinct nucleotide sequences in the sample also encode this CDR3. The V and J genes are TRBV7-9 and TRBJ1-1, with TRBD1 as a possible D gene (5 bases). Between the trimmed V and J ends, which lost 1 base and 5 bases, there was a span of 11 bases. The CDR3 consists of 14 residues. Germline CDR1 and CDR2: SEHNR and FQNEAQ (reference sequence). As DNA, the CDR3 is TGTGCCAGCAGCTTAGTGGGGGTAGGGACTGAAGCTTTCTTT. Protein: CASSLVGVGTEAFF. The full variable domain, with the rest looked up from reference TRBV7-9 and TRBJ1-1, is DTGVSQNPRHKITKRGQNVTFRCDPISEHNRLYWYRQTLGQGPEFLTYFQNEAQLEKSRLLSDRFSAERPKGSFSTLEIQRTEQGDSAMYLCASSLVGVGTEAFFGQGTRLTVV.

This clone was counted between two and nine times. It may be a read error: a sequence one base away is much more abundant. The chain is built from TRBV6-4 and TRBJ2-1, with D perhaps TRBD2 (6 bases). Germline values: CDR1 MRHNA, CDR2 SNTAGT. The CDR3 contains 11 residues. The V gene lost 3 bases and the J gene lost 9 bases, with 6 bases spanning the gap. CDR3 nucleotides: TGTGCCAGCAGTGAGGGGGGTGAGCAGTTCTTC. It translates to CASSEGGEQFF.

The gene calls are TRBV7-3 and TRBJ2-1; 10 bases match TRBD2. The length of the CDR3 is 15 residues. The V gene end was trimmed by 5 bases and the J gene end by 4 bases; junction bases not matched to a gene: 5. Germline V gene data show CDR1 as SGHTA and CDR2 as FQGTGA. This CDR3 is CASSPSSGGYNEQFF. Written as DNA, the CDR3 is TGTGCCAGCAGCCCCTCTAGCGGGGGATACAATGAGCAGTTCTTC.